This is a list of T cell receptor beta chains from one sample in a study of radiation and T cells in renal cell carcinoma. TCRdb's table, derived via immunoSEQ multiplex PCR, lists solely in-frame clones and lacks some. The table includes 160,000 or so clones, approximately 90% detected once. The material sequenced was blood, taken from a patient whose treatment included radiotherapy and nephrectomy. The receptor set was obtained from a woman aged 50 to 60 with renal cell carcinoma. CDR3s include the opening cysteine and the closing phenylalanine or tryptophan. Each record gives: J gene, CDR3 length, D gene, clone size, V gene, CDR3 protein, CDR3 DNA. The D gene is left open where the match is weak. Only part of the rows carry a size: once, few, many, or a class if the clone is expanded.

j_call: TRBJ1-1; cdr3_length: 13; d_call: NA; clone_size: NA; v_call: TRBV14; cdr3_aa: CASSQRGRPEAFF; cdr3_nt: TGTGCCAGCAGCCAGAGGGGCAGGCCTGAAGCTTTCTTT
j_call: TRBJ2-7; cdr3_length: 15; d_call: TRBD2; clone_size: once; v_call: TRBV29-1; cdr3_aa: CSVQRSSGGAYEQYF; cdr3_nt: TGCAGCGTTCAAAGGAGCAGCGGGGGGGCCTACGAGCAGTACTTC
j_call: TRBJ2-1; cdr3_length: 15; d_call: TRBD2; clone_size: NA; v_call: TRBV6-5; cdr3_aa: CASTETGGPLNEQFF; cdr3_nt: TGTGCCAGCACCGAAACGGGGGGGCCGTTAAATGAGCAGTTCTTC
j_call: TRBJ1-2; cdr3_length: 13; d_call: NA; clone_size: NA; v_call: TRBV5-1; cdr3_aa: CASSLSGNYGYTF; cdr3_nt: TGCGCCAGCAGCTTGTCAGGCAACTATGGCTACACCTTC
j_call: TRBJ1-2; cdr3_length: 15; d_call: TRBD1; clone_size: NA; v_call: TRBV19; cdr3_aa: CASSKEYRGPYGYTF; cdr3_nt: TGTGCCAGTAGTAAAGAATACAGGGGGCCCTATGGCTACACCTTC
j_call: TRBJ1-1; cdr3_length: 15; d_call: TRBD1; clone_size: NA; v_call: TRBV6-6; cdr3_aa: CASSSRDRAGTEAFF; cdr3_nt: TGTGCCAGCAGTAGCCGGGACAGGGCTGGTACTGAAGCTTTCTTT
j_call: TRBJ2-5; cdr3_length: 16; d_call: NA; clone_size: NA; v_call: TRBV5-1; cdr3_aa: CASRLGLLGGQETQYF; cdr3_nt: TGCGCCAGCAGATTGGGTTTACTTGGGGGCCAAGAGACCCAGTACTTC
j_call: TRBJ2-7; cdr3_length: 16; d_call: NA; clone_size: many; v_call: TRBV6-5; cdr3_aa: CASSYLPPGAAYEQYF; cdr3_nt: TGTGCCAGCAGTTACCTCCCTCCGGGAGCGGCGTACGAGCAGTACTTC
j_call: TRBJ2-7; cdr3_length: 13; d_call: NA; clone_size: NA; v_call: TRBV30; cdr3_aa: CAWSTDRSYEQYF; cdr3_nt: TGTGCCTGGAGTACCGACAGGAGCTACGAGCAGTACTTC
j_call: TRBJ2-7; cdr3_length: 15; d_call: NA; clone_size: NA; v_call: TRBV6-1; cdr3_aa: CASSARTSDSYEQYF; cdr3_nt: TGTGCCAGCAGTGCTCGGACGAGCGATTCCTACGAGCAGTACTTC
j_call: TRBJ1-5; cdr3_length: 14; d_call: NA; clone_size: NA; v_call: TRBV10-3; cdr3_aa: CAISEGNSNQPQHF; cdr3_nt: TGTGCCATCAGTGAAGGGAATAGCAATCAGCCCCAGCATTTT